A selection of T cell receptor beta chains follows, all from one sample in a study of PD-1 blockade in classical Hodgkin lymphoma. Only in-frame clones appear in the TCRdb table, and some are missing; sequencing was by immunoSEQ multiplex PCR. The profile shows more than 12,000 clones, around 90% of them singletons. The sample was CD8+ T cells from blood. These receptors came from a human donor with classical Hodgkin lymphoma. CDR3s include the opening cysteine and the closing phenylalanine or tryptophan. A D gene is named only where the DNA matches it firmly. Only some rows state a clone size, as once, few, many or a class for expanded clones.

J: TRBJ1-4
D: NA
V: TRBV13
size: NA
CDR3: CASSLELDPEKLFF
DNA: TGTGCCAGCAGCTTAGAGTTGGACCCAGAAAAACTGTTTTTT

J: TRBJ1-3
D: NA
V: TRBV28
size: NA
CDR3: CASSQGFSGNTIYF
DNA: TGTGCCAGCAGTCAGGGGTTCTCTGGAAACACCATATATTTT

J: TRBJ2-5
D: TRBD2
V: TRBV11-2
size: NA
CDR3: CASSLGTSPFQETQYF
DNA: TGTGCCAGCAGCTTAGGGACTAGCCCATTCCAAGAGACCCAGTACTTC

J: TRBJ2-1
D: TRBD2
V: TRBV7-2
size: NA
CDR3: CASSLSSGRLYNEQFF
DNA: TGTGCCAGCAGCTTAAGCAGCGGGAGGCTCTACAATGAGCAGTTCTTC

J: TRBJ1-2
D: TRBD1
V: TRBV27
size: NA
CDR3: CASSWDRGNGYTF
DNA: TGTGCCAGCAGTTGGGACAGGGGTAATGGCTACACCTTC

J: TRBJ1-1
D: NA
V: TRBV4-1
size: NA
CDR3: CASSPPSRDKAFF
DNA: TGCGCCAGCAGCCCCCCCAGCCGGGACAAAGCTTTCTTT

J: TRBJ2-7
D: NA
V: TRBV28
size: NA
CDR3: CASNGYSVAVDEQYF
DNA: TGTGCCAGCAATGGATACTCGGTCGCTGTTGACGAGCAGTACTTC

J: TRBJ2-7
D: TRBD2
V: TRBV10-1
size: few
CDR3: CASSDPGGRSYEQYF
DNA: TGCGCCAGCAGTGACCCGGGAGGGCGATCCTACGAGCAGTACTTC

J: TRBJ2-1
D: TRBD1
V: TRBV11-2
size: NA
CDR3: CASSWGQPQRDEQFF
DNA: TGTGCCAGCAGCTGGGGACAGCCCCAGAGGGATGAGCAGTTCTTC

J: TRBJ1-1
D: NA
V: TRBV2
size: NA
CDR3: CASSGRRGATMNTEAFF
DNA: TGTGCCAGCAGTGGCCGAAGGGGGGCCACGATGAACACTGAAGCTTTCTTT

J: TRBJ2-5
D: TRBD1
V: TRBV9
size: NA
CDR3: CASSEGASLGEETQYF
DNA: TGTGCCAGCAGCGAGGGGGCCTCACTCGGAGAAGAGACCCAGTACTTC